The TCR beta chain described here comes from a study of T cells after yellow fever vaccination. As for this clonotype: No antigen is known for it.

Study conclusions and caveats: Among primary-vaccination clones, most reappeared after the booster, at about 95% for CD4 and around 91% for CD8. Weaker, the secondary response peaked sooner, at day 5 versus 15.

TCRdb fed the 5' RACE reads into MiXCR, producing one record per CDR3 protein. The sample holds just under 600,000 distinct CDR3 sequences, about 13% seen once. CDR3 length: 16 residues. Trimming cost V 1 base and J 2 bases, with 14 bases left between them. Per the germline V gene, CDR1 is KGHSH and CDR2 is LQKENI. The input for sequencing was PBMCs, taken on the day of the yellow fever booster vaccination. This clonotype was obtained from a man between 25 and 39 years old who received the YFV17D yellow fever vaccine. This chain uses TRBV18 with TRBJ1-2, with D tentatively TRBD1 (5 bases). This CDR3 reads CASSPRGKGTNYGYTF. The CDR3 nucleotides read TGTGCCAGCTCACCACGGGGCAAGGGGACCAACTATGGCTACACCTTC. Drawing the rest from reference TRBV18 and TRBJ1-2, the complete variable domain is NAGVMQNPRHLVRRRGQEARLRCSPMKGHSHVYWYRQLPEEGLKFMVYLQKENIIDESGMPKERFSAEFPKEGPSILRIQQVVRGDSAAYFCASSPRGKGTNYGYTFGSGTRLTVV.